This T cell receptor beta chain was identified during a study of radiotherapy plus CTLA-4 blockade in lung cancer. Study as a whole: Of the patients, about 19% showed objective responses and roughly 34% attained disease control.

Study observations and caveats: Response was reportedly best predicted by early blood T cell clone dynamics, with interferon-beta. In blood, tumor-derived TCR clones expanded after radiotherapy plus ipilimumab.

Focal radiation plus CTLA-4 blockade with ipilimumab was administered to patients who had chemo-refractory metastatic non-small-cell lung cancer. About this clone: The antigen remains unidentified. In the same sample, other DNA sequences code for this CDR3.

The data were produced by immunoSEQ multiplex PCR, yet TCRdb's version contains in-frame clones alone and is incomplete. Among around 85,000 clones listed, approximately 86% were seen once. The material was peripheral blood, obtained from a patient treated with radiotherapy plus ipilimumab. The clonotype comes from a human donor with non-small cell lung cancer who had a partial response to radiotherapy plus ipilimumab.

The CDR3 coding sequence is TGCGCCAGCAGCGGGACAGGGGAGTTGAACACCGGGGAGCTGTTTTTT. This translates into CASSGTGELNTGELFF. The chain links TRBV5-1 to TRBJ2-2; 10 nucleotides line up with TRBD1. Germline lookup yields CDR1 SGHRS and CDR2 YFSETQ. CDR3 length: 16 residues. V dropped 4 bases and J dropped 1; count of bases not matched to a gene: 4.